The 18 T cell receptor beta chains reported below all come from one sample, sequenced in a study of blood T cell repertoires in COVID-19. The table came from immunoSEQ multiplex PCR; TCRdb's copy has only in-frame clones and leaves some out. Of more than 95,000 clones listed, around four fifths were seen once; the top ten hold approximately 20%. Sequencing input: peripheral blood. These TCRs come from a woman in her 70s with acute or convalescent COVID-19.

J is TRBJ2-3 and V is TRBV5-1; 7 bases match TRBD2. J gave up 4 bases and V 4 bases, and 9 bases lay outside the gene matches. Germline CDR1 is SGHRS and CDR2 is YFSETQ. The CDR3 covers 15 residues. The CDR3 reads CASSHPRGGADTQYF. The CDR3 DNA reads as TGCGCCAGCAGCCACCCTCGGGGAGGGGCAGATACGCAGTATTTT.

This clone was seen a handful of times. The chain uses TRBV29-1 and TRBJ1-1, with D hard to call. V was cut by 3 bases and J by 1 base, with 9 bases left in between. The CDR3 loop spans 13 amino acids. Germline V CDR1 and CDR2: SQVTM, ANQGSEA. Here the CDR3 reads CSVDRQANTEAFF. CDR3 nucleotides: TGCAGCGTTGACCGGCAGGCGAACACTGAAGCTTTCTTT.

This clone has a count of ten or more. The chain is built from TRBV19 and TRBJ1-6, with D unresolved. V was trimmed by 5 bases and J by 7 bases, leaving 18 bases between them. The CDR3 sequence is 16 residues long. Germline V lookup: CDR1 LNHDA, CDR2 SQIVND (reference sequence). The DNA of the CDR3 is TGTGCCAGTAGTCCCGCCCTTGGCAGGTGGAATTCACCCCTCCACTTT. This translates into CASSPALGRWNSPLHF. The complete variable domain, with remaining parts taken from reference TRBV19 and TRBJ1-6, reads DGGITQSPKYLFRKEGQNVTLSCEQNLNHDAMYWYRQDPGQGLRLIYYSQIVNDFQKGDIAEGYSVSREKKESFPLTVTSAQKNPTAFYLCASSPALGRWNSPLHFGNGTRLTVT.

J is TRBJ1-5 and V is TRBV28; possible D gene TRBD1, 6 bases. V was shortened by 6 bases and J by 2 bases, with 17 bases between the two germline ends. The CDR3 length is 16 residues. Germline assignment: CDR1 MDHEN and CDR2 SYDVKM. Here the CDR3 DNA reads TGTGCCAGCAGACTAATCAGGGGAGGGGGCAATCAGCCCCAGCATTTT. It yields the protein CASRLIRGGGNQPQHF.

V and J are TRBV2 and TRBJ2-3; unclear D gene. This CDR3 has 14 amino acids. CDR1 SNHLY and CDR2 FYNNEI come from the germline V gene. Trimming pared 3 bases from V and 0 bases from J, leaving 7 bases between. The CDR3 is CASSDFRSTDTQYF. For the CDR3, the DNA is TGTGCCAGCAGTGATTTTAGAAGCACAGATACGCAGTATTTT.

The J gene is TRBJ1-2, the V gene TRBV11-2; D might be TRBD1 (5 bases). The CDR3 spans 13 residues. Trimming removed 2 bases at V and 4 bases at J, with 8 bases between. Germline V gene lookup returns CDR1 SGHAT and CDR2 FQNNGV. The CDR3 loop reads CASSLQGSYGYTF. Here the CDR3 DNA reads TGTGCCAGCAGCTTACAGGGATCCTATGGCTACACCTTC.

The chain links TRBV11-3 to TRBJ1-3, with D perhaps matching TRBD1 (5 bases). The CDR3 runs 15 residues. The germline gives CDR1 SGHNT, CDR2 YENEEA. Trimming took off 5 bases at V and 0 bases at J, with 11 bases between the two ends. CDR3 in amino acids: CASSHCRVSGNTIYF. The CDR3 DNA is TGTGCCAGCAGCCACTGCAGGGTCTCTGGAAACACCATATATTTT.

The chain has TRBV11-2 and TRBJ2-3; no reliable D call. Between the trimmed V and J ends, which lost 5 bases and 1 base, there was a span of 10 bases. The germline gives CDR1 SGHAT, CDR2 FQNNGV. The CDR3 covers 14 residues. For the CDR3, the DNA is TGTGCCAGCAGCCCCCTTAGTCGCACAGATACGCAGTATTTT. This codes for CASSPLSRTDTQYF.

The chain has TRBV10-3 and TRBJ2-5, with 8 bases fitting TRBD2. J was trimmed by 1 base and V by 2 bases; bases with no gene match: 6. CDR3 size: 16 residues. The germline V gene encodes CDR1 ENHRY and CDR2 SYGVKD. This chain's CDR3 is CAISEGLAGTQETQYF. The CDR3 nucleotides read TGTGCCATCAGTGAGGGTCTAGCGGGCACCCAAGAGACCCAGTACTTC.

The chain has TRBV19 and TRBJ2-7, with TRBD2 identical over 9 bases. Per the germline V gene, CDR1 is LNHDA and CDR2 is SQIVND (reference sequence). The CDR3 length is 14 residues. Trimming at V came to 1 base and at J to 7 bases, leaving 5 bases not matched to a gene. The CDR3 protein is CASSIGGGAREQYF. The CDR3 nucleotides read TGTGCCAGTAGTATAGGCGGGGGGGCCAGGGAGCAGTACTTC. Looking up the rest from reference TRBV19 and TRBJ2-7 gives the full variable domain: DGGITQSPKYLFRKEGQNVTLSCEQNLNHDAMYWYRQDPGQGLRLIYYSQIVNDFQKGDIAEGYSVSREKKESFPLTVTSAQKNPTAFYLCASSIGGGAREQYFGPGTRLTVT.

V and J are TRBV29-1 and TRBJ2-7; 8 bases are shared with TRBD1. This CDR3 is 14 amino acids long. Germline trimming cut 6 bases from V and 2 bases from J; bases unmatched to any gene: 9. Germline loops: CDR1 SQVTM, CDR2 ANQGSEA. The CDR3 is CSVAGQGHPYEQYF. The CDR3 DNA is TGCAGCGTCGCTGGACAGGGCCACCCCTACGAGCAGTACTTC.

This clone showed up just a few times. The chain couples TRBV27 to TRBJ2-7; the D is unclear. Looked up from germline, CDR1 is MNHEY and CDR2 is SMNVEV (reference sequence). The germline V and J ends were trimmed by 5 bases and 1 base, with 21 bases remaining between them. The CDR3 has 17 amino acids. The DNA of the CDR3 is TGTGCCAGCAGTGTACGGAATAGCCCCCTCTCTTCCTACGAGCAGTACTTC. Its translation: CASSVRNSPLSSYEQYF.

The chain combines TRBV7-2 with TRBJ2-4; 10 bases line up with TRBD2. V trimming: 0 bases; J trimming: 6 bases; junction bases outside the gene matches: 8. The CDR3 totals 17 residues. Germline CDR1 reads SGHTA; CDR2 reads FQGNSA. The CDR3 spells CASSLARVAGGRNIQYF. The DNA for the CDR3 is TGTGCCAGCAGCTTAGCCAGGGTAGCGGGGGGACGAAACATTCAGTACTTC. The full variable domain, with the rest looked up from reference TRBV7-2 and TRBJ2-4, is GAGVSQSPSNKVTEKGKDVELRCDPISGHTALYWYRQSLGQGLEFLIYFQGNSAPDKSGLPSDRFSAERTGGSVSTLTIQRTQQEDSAVYLCASSLARVAGGRNIQYFGAGTRLSVL.

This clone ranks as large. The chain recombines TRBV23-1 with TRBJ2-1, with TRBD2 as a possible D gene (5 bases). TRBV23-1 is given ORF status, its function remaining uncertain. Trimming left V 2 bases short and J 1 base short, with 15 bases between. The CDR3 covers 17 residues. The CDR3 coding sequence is TGCGCCAGCAGTCAACCTGGCGGAGGACGTTCCTACAATGAGCAGTTCTTC. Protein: CASSQPGGGRSYNEQFF.

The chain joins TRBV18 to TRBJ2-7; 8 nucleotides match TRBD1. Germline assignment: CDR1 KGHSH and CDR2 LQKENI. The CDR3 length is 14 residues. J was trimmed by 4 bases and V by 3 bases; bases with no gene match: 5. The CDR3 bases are TGTGCCAGCTCACCGCGGGACAGGTCTTACGAGCAGTACTTC. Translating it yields CASSPRDRSYEQYF. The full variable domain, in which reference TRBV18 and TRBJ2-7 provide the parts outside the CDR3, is NAGVMQNPRHLVRRRGQEARLRCSPMKGHSHVYWYRQLPEEGLKFMVYLQKENIIDESGMPKERFSAEFPKEGPSILRIQQVVRGDSAAYFCASSPRDRSYEQYFGPGTRLTVT.

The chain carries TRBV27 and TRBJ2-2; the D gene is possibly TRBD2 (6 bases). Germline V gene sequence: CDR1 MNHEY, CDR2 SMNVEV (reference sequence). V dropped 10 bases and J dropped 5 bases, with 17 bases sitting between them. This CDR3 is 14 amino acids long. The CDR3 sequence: CAIKGPGVTGELFF. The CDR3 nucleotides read TGTGCCATCAAGGGCCCGGGGGTGACCGGGGAGCTGTTTTTT.

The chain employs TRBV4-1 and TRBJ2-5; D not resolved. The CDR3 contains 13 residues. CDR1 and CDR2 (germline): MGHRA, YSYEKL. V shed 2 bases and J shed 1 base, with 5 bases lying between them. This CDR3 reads CASSQPGQETQYF. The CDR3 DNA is TGCGCCAGCAGCCAACCAGGCCAAGAGACCCAGTACTTC.

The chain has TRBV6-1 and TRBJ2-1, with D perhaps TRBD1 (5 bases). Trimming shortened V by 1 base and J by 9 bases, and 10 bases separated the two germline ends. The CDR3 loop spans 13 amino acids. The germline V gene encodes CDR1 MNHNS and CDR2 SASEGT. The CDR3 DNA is TGTGCCAGCAGTGAAGGTAGGGGTGGTGAGCAGTTCTTC. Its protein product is CASSEGRGGEQFF.